This is a list of T cell receptor beta chains from one sample in a study of shared clonotypes between healthy human individuals. Produced via immunoSEQ multiplex PCR; TCRdb's table is partial and in-frame only. The sample yields roughly 2.5 million clones, more than 80% seen once. The source material was naive CD4+ T cells sorted from blood. The source of these receptors is a man aged 18 to 30 in good health. Each CDR3 is given with its conserved first and last residue. The D gene is left open where the match is weak. The size field is filled for only some rows; it gives once, few, many or a size class.

CDR3 protein: CASSAQGISYEQYF
CDR3 DNA: TGTGCCAGTAGCGCACAGGGGATATCCTACGAGCAGTACTTC
V gene: TRBV19
clone size: .
D gene: TRBD1
CDR3 length: 14
J gene: TRBJ2-7

CDR3 protein: CAWSAHRGANEKLFF
CDR3 DNA: TGTGCCTGGAGTGCCCACAGGGGGGCTAATGAAAAACTGTTTTTT
V gene: TRBV30
clone size: .
D gene: TRBD1
CDR3 length: 15
J gene: TRBJ1-4

CDR3 protein: CASTGGSSYEQYF
CDR3 DNA: TGTGCCAGCACCGGGGGCAGCTCCTACGAGCAGTACTTC
V gene: TRBV6-1
clone size: .
D gene: .
CDR3 length: 13
J gene: TRBJ2-7

CDR3 protein: CASSSGSLTGELFF
CDR3 DNA: TGTGCCAGCTCCAGCGGGAGTCTCACCGGGGAGCTGTTTTTT
V gene: TRBV6-5
clone size: once
D gene: TRBD2
CDR3 length: 14
J gene: TRBJ2-2

CDR3 protein: CAWSRLGEQYF
CDR3 DNA: TGTGCCTGGAGTCGTTTGGGGGAGCAGTACTTC
V gene: TRBV30
clone size: .
D gene: .
CDR3 length: 11
J gene: TRBJ2-7

CDR3 protein: CASSPSGATTEQYF
CDR3 DNA: TGTGCCAGCAGCCCGTCCGGAGCAACTACCGAGCAGTACTTC
V gene: TRBV11-3
clone size: .
D gene: .
CDR3 length: 14
J gene: TRBJ2-7

CDR3 protein: CASSSGTGYSPLHF
CDR3 DNA: TGTGCCAGCAGTTCCGGGACAGGGTATTCACCCCTCCACTTT
V gene: TRBV27
clone size: .
D gene: TRBD1
CDR3 length: 14
J gene: TRBJ1-6

CDR3 protein: CASGFGLVGSYEQYF
CDR3 DNA: TGTGCCAGCGGTTTCGGACTGGTCGGCTCCTACGAGCAGTACTTC
V gene: TRBV7-8
clone size: .
D gene: .
CDR3 length: 15
J gene: TRBJ2-7

CDR3 protein: CASSLEGYSNQPQHF
CDR3 DNA: TGTGCCAGCAGCTTAGAAGGTTATAGCAATCAGCCCCAGCATTTT
V gene: TRBV7-2
clone size: .
D gene: .
CDR3 length: 15
J gene: TRBJ1-5

CDR3 protein: CASSARQGLNTGELFF
CDR3 DNA: TGTGCCAGTAGTGCCCGACAGGGTCTGAACACCGGGGAGCTGTTTTTT
V gene: TRBV19
clone size: .
D gene: TRBD1
CDR3 length: 16
J gene: TRBJ2-2

CDR3 protein: CASSPPSQTSGNTIYF
CDR3 DNA: TGTGCCAGCTCACCACCGTCACAGACCTCTGGAAACACCATATATTTT
V gene: TRBV18
clone size: .
D gene: .
CDR3 length: 16
J gene: TRBJ1-3

CDR3 protein: CASTRDSTTDTQYF
CDR3 DNA: TGCGCCAGCACCCGGGACTCTACAACAGATACGCAGTATTTT
V gene: TRBV5-1
clone size: .
D gene: .
CDR3 length: 14
J gene: TRBJ2-3

CDR3 protein: CASSLGPQGAGNTIYF
CDR3 DNA: TGTGCCAGCAGCTTAGGCCCGCAGGGGGCTGGAAACACCATATATTTT
V gene: TRBV7-2
clone size: .
D gene: TRBD1
CDR3 length: 16
J gene: TRBJ1-3

CDR3 protein: CASSTGGVRAPYEQYF
CDR3 DNA: TGTGCCAGTAGTACCGGTGGGGTTAGGGCGCCCTACGAGCAGTACTTC
V gene: TRBV19
clone size: .
D gene: .
CDR3 length: 16
J gene: TRBJ2-7

CDR3 protein: CASSIQAGREKLFF
CDR3 DNA: TGTGCCAGTAGTATTCAGGCGGGACGGGAAAAACTGTTTTTT
V gene: TRBV19
clone size: .
D gene: .
CDR3 length: 14
J gene: TRBJ1-4

CDR3 protein: CASSLVLGNTDTQYF
CDR3 DNA: TGCGCCAGCAGCTTGGTACTGGGGAACACAGATACGCAGTATTTT
V gene: TRBV5-1
clone size: .
D gene: .
CDR3 length: 15
J gene: TRBJ2-3

CDR3 protein: CASSLGRSNEQFF
CDR3 DNA: TGTGCCAGCAGCTTGGGGAGGTCCAATGAGCAGTTCTTC
V gene: TRBV7-3
clone size: .
D gene: .
CDR3 length: 13
J gene: TRBJ2-1

CDR3 protein: CASSLVGTDPYEQYF
CDR3 DNA: TGTGCCAGCAGCTTAGTGGGGACAGATCCCTACGAGCAGTACTTC
V gene: TRBV7-2
clone size: once
D gene: TRBD1
CDR3 length: 15
J gene: TRBJ2-7

CDR3 protein: CASSQEGASSETQYF
CDR3 DNA: TGCGCCAGCAGCCAAGAAGGGGCCAGCTCGGAGACCCAGTACTTC
V gene: TRBV4-3
clone size: .
D gene: .
CDR3 length: 15
J gene: TRBJ2-5

CDR3 protein: CASLLPGLAGLYEQYF
CDR3 DNA: TGTGCCAGCCTATTGCCCGGACTAGCGGGACTCTACGAGCAGTACTTC
V gene: TRBV21-1
clone size: .
D gene: .
CDR3 length: 16
J gene: TRBJ2-7

CDR3 protein: CASRRGDYGYTF
CDR3 DNA: TGTGCCAGCAGGAGGGGAGACTATGGCTACACCTTC
V gene: TRBV6-1
clone size: .
D gene: .
CDR3 length: 12
J gene: TRBJ1-2

CDR3 protein: CASSLIRETYNEQFF
CDR3 DNA: TGCGCCAGCAGCTTGATAAGGGAAACCTACAATGAGCAGTTCTTC
V gene: TRBV5-1
clone size: .
D gene: .
CDR3 length: 15
J gene: TRBJ2-1

CDR3 protein: CASRARTGSYEQYF
CDR3 DNA: TGTGCCAGCAGGGCCCGGACAGGGTCCTACGAGCAGTACTTC
V gene: TRBV27
clone size: .
D gene: TRBD1
CDR3 length: 14
J gene: TRBJ2-7

CDR3 protein: CAWRERGNSPLHF
CDR3 DNA: TGTGCCTGGAGGGAACGCGGAAATTCACCCCTCCACTTT
V gene: TRBV30
clone size: .
D gene: .
CDR3 length: 13
J gene: TRBJ1-6

CDR3 protein: CASSKDRAQETQYF
CDR3 DNA: TGTGCCAGCAGTAAAGACAGGGCCCAAGAGACCCAGTACTTC
V gene: TRBV2
clone size: .
D gene: TRBD1
CDR3 length: 14
J gene: TRBJ2-5

CDR3 protein: CASSPRLAGGLVGTDTQYF
CDR3 DNA: TGCGCCAGCAGCCCAAGACTAGCGGGGGGGCTAGTCGGCACAGATACGCAGTATTTT
V gene: TRBV4-1
clone size: .
D gene: TRBD2
CDR3 length: 19
J gene: TRBJ2-3

CDR3 protein: CAWKTPGTKNEKLFF
CDR3 DNA: TGTGCCTGGAAAACACCCGGGACAAAGAATGAAAAACTGTTTTTT
V gene: TRBV30
clone size: .
D gene: .
CDR3 length: 15
J gene: TRBJ1-4

CDR3 protein: CASSQWQGPGYTF
CDR3 DNA: TGTGCCAGCAGCCAATGGCAGGGGCCTGGCTACACCTTC
V gene: TRBV14
clone size: once
D gene: .
CDR3 length: 13
J gene: TRBJ1-2

CDR3 protein: CASSLGQGSYEQYF
CDR3 DNA: TGTGCCAGCAGTTTGGGACAGGGGAGTTACGAGCAGTACTTC
V gene: TRBV28
clone size: .
D gene: TRBD1
CDR3 length: 14
J gene: TRBJ2-7

CDR3 protein: CASILRETSGRPTYEQYF
CDR3 DNA: TGTGCCAGCATCCTGAGGGAGACTAGCGGGAGGCCAACCTACGAGCAGTACTTC
V gene: TRBV6-9
clone size: once
D gene: TRBD2
CDR3 length: 18
J gene: TRBJ2-7

CDR3 protein: CASNRVYNSPLHF
CDR3 DNA: TGTGCCAGTAATAGAGTCTATAATTCACCCCTCCACTTT
V gene: TRBV19
clone size: .
D gene: .
CDR3 length: 13
J gene: TRBJ1-6

CDR3 protein: CASSGGGVEEQYF
CDR3 DNA: TGCGCCAGCAGCGGCGGGGGGGTTGAAGAGCAGTACTTC
V gene: TRBV5-1
clone size: once
D gene: TRBD2
CDR3 length: 13
J gene: TRBJ2-7

CDR3 protein: CASRDRFVSEAFF
CDR3 DNA: TGTGCCAGCAGGGACCGTTTTGTGTCTGAAGCTTTCTTT
V gene: TRBV6-1
clone size: few
D gene: .
CDR3 length: 13
J gene: TRBJ1-1

CDR3 protein: CASSMGPLQETQYF
CDR3 DNA: TGTGCCAGCAGCATGGGACCGCTCCAAGAGACCCAGTACTTC
V gene: TRBV28
clone size: .
D gene: .
CDR3 length: 14
J gene: TRBJ2-5

CDR3 protein: CASAGTGRTEAFF
CDR3 DNA: TGTGCCAGCGCCGGGACAGGGAGGACTGAAGCTTTCTTT
V gene: TRBV6-5
clone size: few
D gene: TRBD1
CDR3 length: 13
J gene: TRBJ1-1

CDR3 protein: CASSVGSGINEQFF
CDR3 DNA: TGTGCCAGCAGCGTGGGTAGCGGGATCAATGAGCAGTTCTTC
V gene: TRBV9
clone size: .
D gene: TRBD2
CDR3 length: 14
J gene: TRBJ2-1

CDR3 protein: CASSPLEGNSPLHF
CDR3 DNA: TGTGCCAGCAGTCCCCTGGAGGGGAATTCACCCCTCCACTTT
V gene: TRBV2
clone size: .
D gene: .
CDR3 length: 14
J gene: TRBJ1-6

CDR3 protein: CASSPSSYNSPLHF
CDR3 DNA: TGTGCCAGCAGCCCCAGCTCCTATAATTCACCCCTCCACTTT
V gene: TRBV25-1
clone size: .
D gene: .
CDR3 length: 14
J gene: TRBJ1-6

CDR3 protein: CASSSYQETQYF
CDR3 DNA: TGTGCCAGCTCGTCCTACCAAGAGACCCAGTACTTC
V gene: TRBV18
clone size: .
D gene: .
CDR3 length: 12
J gene: TRBJ2-5

CDR3 protein: CASSEVGDRGVYGYTF
CDR3 DNA: TGTGCCAGCAGTGAAGTCGGGGACAGGGGAGTCTATGGCTACACCTTC
V gene: TRBV25-1
clone size: .
D gene: TRBD1
CDR3 length: 16
J gene: TRBJ1-2

CDR3 protein: CASSLDLSNYGYTF
CDR3 DNA: TGTGCCAGCAGCTTGGATCTGAGTAACTATGGCTACACCTTC
V gene: TRBV5-4
clone size: .
D gene: .
CDR3 length: 14
J gene: TRBJ1-2

CDR3 protein: CASSIGGFRDTEAFF
CDR3 DNA: TGTGCCAGTAGTATTGGCGGGTTTAGAGACACTGAAGCTTTCTTT
V gene: TRBV19
clone size: .
D gene: .
CDR3 length: 15
J gene: TRBJ1-1

CDR3 protein: CASSIVGQRWDYGYTF
CDR3 DNA: TGTGCCAGTAGTATTGTCGGACAGCGGTGGGACTATGGCTACACCTTC
V gene: TRBV19
clone size: .
D gene: .
CDR3 length: 16
J gene: TRBJ1-2

CDR3 protein: CAWSVRGHEQFF
CDR3 DNA: TGTGCCTGGAGTGTACGAGGCCATGAGCAGTTCTTC
V gene: TRBV30
clone size: .
D gene: .
CDR3 length: 12
J gene: TRBJ2-1

CDR3 protein: CASQQGPKNIQYF
CDR3 DNA: TGTGCCAGCCAACAGGGTCCCAAAAACATTCAGTACTTC
V gene: TRBV6-1
clone size: .
D gene: .
CDR3 length: 13
J gene: TRBJ2-4

CDR3 protein: CASRELAADNEQFF
CDR3 DNA: TGCGCCAGCAGGGAACTAGCGGCTGACAATGAGCAGTTCTTC
V gene: TRBV5-1
clone size: .
D gene: TRBD2
CDR3 length: 14
J gene: TRBJ2-1

CDR3 protein: CAWSVVRAADEQYF
CDR3 DNA: TGTGCCTGGAGTGTAGTCAGGGCAGCCGACGAGCAGTACTTC
V gene: TRBV30
clone size: .
D gene: .
CDR3 length: 14
J gene: TRBJ2-7

CDR3 protein: CAWSVRVPNYGYTF
CDR3 DNA: TGTGCCTGGAGTGTCCGGGTTCCCAACTATGGCTACACCTTC
V gene: TRBV30
clone size: .
D gene: .
CDR3 length: 14
J gene: TRBJ1-2

CDR3 protein: CATDSGQMFTGELFF
CDR3 DNA: TGTGCCACGGATTCGGGACAGATGTTCACCGGGGAGCTGTTTTTT
V gene: TRBV6-1
clone size: .
D gene: TRBD1
CDR3 length: 15
J gene: TRBJ2-2

CDR3 protein: CAWSGGGFGEQFF
CDR3 DNA: TGTGCCTGGAGCGGGGGCGGATTCGGTGAGCAGTTCTTC
V gene: TRBV30
clone size: .
D gene: .
CDR3 length: 13
J gene: TRBJ2-1

CDR3 protein: CASSFEGQPLHF
CDR3 DNA: TGTGCCAGCAGCTTTGAAGGTCAACCCCTCCACTTT
V gene: TRBV7-9
clone size: .
D gene: .
CDR3 length: 12
J gene: TRBJ1-6

CDR3 protein: CASKLSRQETQYF
CDR3 DNA: TGCGCCAGCAAGTTAAGCCGCCAAGAGACCCAGTACTTC
V gene: TRBV5-1
clone size: .
D gene: .
CDR3 length: 13
J gene: TRBJ2-5

CDR3 protein: CAWTGSGTGNEKLFF
CDR3 DNA: TGTGCCTGGACCGGATCCGGGACAGGGAATGAAAAACTGTTTTTT
V gene: TRBV30
clone size: once
D gene: TRBD1
CDR3 length: 15
J gene: TRBJ1-4

CDR3 protein: CASSPSDPRSEQYF
CDR3 DNA: TGTGCCAGCTCACCTTCGGACCCTAGGAGCGAGCAGTACTTC
V gene: TRBV18
clone size: .
D gene: .
CDR3 length: 14
J gene: TRBJ2-7